This T cell receptor (beta chain) was captured by sequencing in a study of blood T cell repertoires in COVID-19. Study overall: Donors in the United States, Italy and Spain gave samples during acute or convalescent COVID-19.

Original analysis: Reference gene primer amplification gave nucleated cell count estimates. Here immunoSEQ multiplex PCR was the method, and the copy in TCRdb shows in-frame clones only, minus some. That table supplies the V and J calls and clone size; D and trimming were determined from the DNA. The table lists approximately 290,000 clones, about 89% of them singletons. Germline CDR1 LGHDT, CDR2 YNNKEL (reference sequence). Trimming at V came to 1 base and at J to 2 bases, leaving 7 bases not matched to a gene. The CDR3 is 16 residues long. The chain has TRBV3-1 (or the pseudogene TRBV3-2) and TRBJ2-5; 7 positions agree with TRBD1. The sample taken for sequencing was peripheral blood. This TCR was sampled from a man aged 25 to 45 with acute or convalescent COVID-19. This CDR3 is CASSQVGDRRQETQYF. The CDR3 DNA follows: TGTGCCAGCAGCCAAGTCGGGGACAGACGACAAGAGACCCAGTACTTC.